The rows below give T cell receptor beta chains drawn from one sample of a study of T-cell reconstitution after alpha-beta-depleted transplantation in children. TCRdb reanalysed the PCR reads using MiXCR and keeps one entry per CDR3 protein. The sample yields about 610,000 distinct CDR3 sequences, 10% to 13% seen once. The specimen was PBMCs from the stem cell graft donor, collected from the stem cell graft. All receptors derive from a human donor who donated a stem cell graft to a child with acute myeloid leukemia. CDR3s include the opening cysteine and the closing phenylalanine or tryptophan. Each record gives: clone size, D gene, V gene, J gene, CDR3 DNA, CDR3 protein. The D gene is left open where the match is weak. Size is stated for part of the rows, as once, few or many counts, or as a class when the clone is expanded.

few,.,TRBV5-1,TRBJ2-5,TGCGCCAGCAGCTTAATACTAGCACCGATCCAGGAGACCCAGTACTTC,CASSLILAPIQETQYF
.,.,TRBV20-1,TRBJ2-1,TGCAGTGCCCCAAAGGGGGCTGGAGGGGGTGGTTCCTACAATGAGCAGTTCTTC,CSAPKGAGGGGSYNEQFF
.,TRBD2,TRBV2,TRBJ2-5,TGTGCCAGCAGCGAAAGACTAGCGGGGGAGGTTCCCCCAGAGACCCAGTACTTC,CASSERLAGEVPPETQYF
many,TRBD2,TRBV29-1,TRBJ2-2,TGCAGCGTTCCCGCTGGGGCTAGCGGAGAGGTCGGAGGGGAGCTGTTTTTT,CSVPAGASGEVGGELFF
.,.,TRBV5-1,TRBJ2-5,TGCGCCAGCAGCTTGGCGGAAGGACAAGAGACCCAGTACTTC,CASSLAEGQETQYF
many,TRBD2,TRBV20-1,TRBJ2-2,TGCAGTGCTCTTACTAGCGGGAGAGTGGGCGGGGAGCTGTTTTTT,CSALTSGRVGGELFF
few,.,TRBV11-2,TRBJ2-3,TGTGCCAGCAGCTTGAGTTTCGGGGACACAGATACGCAGTATTTT,CASSLSFGDTDTQYF
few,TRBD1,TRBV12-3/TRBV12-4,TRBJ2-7,TGTGCCAGCAGCGAGGGACAGGCGGTCTACGAGCAGTACTTC,CASSEGQAVYEQYF
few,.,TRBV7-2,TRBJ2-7,TGTGCCAGCAGTCGTAGCGGCTCGGAATACGAGCAGTACTTC,CASSRSGSEYEQYF
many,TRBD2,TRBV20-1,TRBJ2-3,TGCAGTGCTTATGGACTAGCGCCTAGCACAGATACGCAGTATTTT,CSAYGLAPSTDTQYF
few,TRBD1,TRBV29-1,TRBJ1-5,TGCAGCGTCAAGGTATCGGGACAGCTCAATCAGCCCCAGCATTTT,CSVKVSGQLNQPQHF
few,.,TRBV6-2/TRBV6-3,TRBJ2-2,TGTGCCAGCAGTCTCGGACTCCTATCCGCCGGGGAGCTGTTTTTT,CASSLGLLSAGELFF
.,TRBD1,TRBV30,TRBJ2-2,TGTGCCTGGAGATGGACAGGGCACACCGGGGAGCTGTTTTTT,CAWRWTGHTGELFF
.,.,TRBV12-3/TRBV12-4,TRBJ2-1,TGTGCCAGCAGGGATGGACTGGGGGTATACAATGAGCAGTTCTTC,CASRDGLGVYNEQFF
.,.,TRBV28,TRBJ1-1,TGTGCCAGCAGTTTTTCCGTGAGGGGCACTGAAGCTTTCTTT,CASSFSVRGTEAFF
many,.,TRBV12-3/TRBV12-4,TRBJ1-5,TGTGCCAGCAGCCTGACAGTTCCGCCCCAGCATTTT,CASSLTVPPQHF
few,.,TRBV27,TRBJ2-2,TGTGCCAGCATCCCCTCGCCGGGTCACACCGGGGAGCTGTTTTTT,CASIPSPGHTGELFF
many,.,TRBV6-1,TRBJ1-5,TGTGCCAGCAGTGAATGGAGGGATCAGCCCCAGCATTTT,CASSEWRDQPQHF
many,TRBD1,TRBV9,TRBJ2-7,TGTGCCAGCACCCCAGGGGACAGCTCCTACGAGCAGTACTTC,CASTPGDSSYEQYF
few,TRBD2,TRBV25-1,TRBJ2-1,TGTGCCAGCAGTAATCCGGGGGGAAGGAATGAGCAGTTCTTC,CASSNPGGRNEQFF
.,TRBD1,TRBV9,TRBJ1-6,TGTGCCAGCAGCTCTCGGACAGGGGGTTCACCCCTCCACTTT,CASSSRTGGSPLHF
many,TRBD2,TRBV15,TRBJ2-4,TGTGCCACCATCCGCCCCCTGAAGTGGGTAGCGGGACATCTAATTCAGTACTTC,CATIRPLKWVAGHLIQYF
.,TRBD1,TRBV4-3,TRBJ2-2,TGCGCCAGCAGCCATAAGACAGGGGGTAACACCGGGGAGCTGTTTTTT,CASSHKTGGNTGELFF
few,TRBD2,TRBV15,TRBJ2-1,TGTGCCACCCTTGGGAGGGAGAGTTACAATGAGCAGTTCTTC,CATLGRESYNEQFF
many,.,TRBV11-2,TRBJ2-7,TGTGCCAGCAGCCCTACCGGGTTAATCTACGAGCAGTACTTC,CASSPTGLIYEQYF
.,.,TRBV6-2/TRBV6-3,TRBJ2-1,TGTGCCAGCAGTTACCCCCCGGGTGGGAGCCCCCTAGGAGATGAGCAGTTCTTC,CASSYPPGGSPLGDEQFF
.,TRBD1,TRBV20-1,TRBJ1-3,TGCAGTGCTAGAGAGGCCGGGACAGGGGGGTCTGGAAACACCATATATTTT,CSAREAGTGGSGNTIYF
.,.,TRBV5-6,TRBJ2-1,TGTGCCAGCAGCTTGGCTTTCGATTACAATGAGCAGTTCTTC,CASSLAFDYNEQFF
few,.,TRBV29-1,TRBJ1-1,TGCAGCTCCAGCGCGGGGAACACTGAAGCTTTCTTT,CSSSAGNTEAFF
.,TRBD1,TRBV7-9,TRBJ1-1,TGTGCCAGCAGCTCGGGACAGACCTTCCCTGAAGCTTTCTTT,CASSSGQTFPEAFF
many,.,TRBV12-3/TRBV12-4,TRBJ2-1,TGTGCCAGCAGCCTCCCTCATGAGCAGTTCTTC,CASSLPHEQFF
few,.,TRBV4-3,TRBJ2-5,TGCGCCAGCAGCCAAGAAAAAGGGCGAGAGACCCAGTACTTC,CASSQEKGRETQYF
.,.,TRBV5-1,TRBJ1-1,TGCGCCAGCAGCTTGGAAGGGTCCCCTGAAGCTTTCTTT,CASSLEGSPEAFF
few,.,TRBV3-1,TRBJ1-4,TGTGCCAGCAGCCCCAGGATGGGGTCGGCAACTAATGAAAAACTGTTTTTT,CASSPRMGSATNEKLFF
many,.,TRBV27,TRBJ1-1,TGTGCCAGCAAGGGGAGAACTGAAGCTTTCTTT,CASKGRTEAFF
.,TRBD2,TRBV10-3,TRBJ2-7,TGTGCCATCAGTTATGAAGGACTAGCGGGAGCCCCGACCTACGAGCAGTACTTC,CAISYEGLAGAPTYEQYF
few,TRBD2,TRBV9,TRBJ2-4,TGTGCCAGCAGCGTAGAGGGACTAGCTTCGAACATTCAGTACTTC,CASSVEGLASNIQYF
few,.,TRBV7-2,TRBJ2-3,TGTGCCACCGCCCAAGGGGATACGCAGTATTTT,CATAQGDTQYF
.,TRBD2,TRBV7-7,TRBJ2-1,TGTGCTAGCAGCTTAACTAGCGGGAGTTCTCGGGTCTTC,CASSLTSGSSRVF
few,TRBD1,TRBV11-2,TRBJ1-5,TGTGCCAGCAGCCCATACAGGGGGTCGGATCAGCCCCAGCATTTT,CASSPYRGSDQPQHF